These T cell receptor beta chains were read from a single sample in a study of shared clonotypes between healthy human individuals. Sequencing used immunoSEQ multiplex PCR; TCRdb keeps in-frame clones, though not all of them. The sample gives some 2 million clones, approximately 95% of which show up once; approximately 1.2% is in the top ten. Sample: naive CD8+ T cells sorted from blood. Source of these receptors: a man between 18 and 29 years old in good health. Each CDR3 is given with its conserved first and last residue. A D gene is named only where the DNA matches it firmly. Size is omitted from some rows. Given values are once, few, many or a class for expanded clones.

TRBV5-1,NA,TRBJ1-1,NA,CASSLSGSGTEAFF,TGCGCCAGCAGCTTGTCAGGGTCGGGCACTGAAGCTTTCTTT
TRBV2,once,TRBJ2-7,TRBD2,CASSPGRATWEQYF,TGTGCCAGCAGTCCCGGGAGGGCCACTTGGGAGCAGTACTTC
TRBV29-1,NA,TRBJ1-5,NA,CSVERAGDQPQHF,TGCAGCGTTGAAAGGGCAGGGGATCAGCCCCAGCATTTT
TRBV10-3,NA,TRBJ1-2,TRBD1,CAISESISETGGLYGYTF,TGTGCCATCAGTGAGTCGATCAGTGAGACAGGGGGCCTCTATGGCTACACCTTC
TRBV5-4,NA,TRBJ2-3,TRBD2,CASRARGGEPDTQYF,TGTGCCAGCAGGGCGCGGGGGGGAGAGCCAGATACGCAGTATTTT
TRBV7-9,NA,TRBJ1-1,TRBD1,CASSPRDRVNTEAFF,TGTGCCAGCAGCCCCAGGGACAGGGTGAACACTGAAGCTTTCTTT
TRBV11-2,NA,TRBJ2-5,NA,CASSPRGETQYF,TGTGCCAGCAGCCCAAGGGGAGAGACCCAGTACTTC
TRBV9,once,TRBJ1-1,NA,CASSPGGANTEAFF,TGTGCCAGCAGCCCTGGAGGCGCAAACACTGAAGCTTTCTTT
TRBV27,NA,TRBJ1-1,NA,CASSGQWNTEAFF,TGTGCCAGCAGTGGACAGTGGAACACTGAAGCTTTCTTT
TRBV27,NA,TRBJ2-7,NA,CASSPPDRPYEQYF,TGTGCCAGCAGTCCCCCGGACAGACCCTACGAGCAGTACTTC
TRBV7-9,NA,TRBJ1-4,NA,CASSWTGGATIEKLFF,TGTGCCAGCAGCTGGACCGGGGGGGCGACAATTGAAAAACTGTTTTTT
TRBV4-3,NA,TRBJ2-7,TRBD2,CASSQVGGTEQYF,TGCGCCAGCAGCCAAGTGGGGGGGACCGAGCAGTACTTC
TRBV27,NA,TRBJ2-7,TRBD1,CASSWTGGSTYEQYF,TGTGCCAGCAGTTGGACAGGGGGATCTACCTACGAGCAGTACTTC
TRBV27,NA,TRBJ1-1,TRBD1,CASRSRQGASTEAFF,TGTGCCAGCAGATCGCGACAGGGGGCATCCACTGAAGCTTTCTTT
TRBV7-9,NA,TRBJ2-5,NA,CASSSWGEETQYF,TGTGCCAGCAGCTCCTGGGGGGAAGAGACCCAGTACTTC
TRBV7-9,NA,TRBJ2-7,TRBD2,CASSLASGRFNEQYF,TGTGCCAGCAGCTTAGCTAGCGGGAGGTTCAACGAGCAGTACTTC
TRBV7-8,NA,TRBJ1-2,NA,CASSMASITSNGYTF,TGTGCCAGCAGCATGGCCTCTATCACCTCCAATGGCTACACCTTC
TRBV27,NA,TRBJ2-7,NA,CASSLSLYYEQYF,TGTGCCAGCAGTTTATCTCTCTACTACGAGCAGTACTTC
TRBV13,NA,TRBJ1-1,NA,CASSLKGGGTEAFF,TGTGCCAGCAGCCTCAAGGGGGGAGGCACTGAAGCTTTCTTT
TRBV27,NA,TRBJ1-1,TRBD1,CASSFTGDTEAFF,TGTGCCAGCAGTTTCACAGGGGACACTGAAGCTTTCTTT
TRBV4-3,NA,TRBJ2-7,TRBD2,CASSQTSGRTYYEQYF,TGCGCCAGCAGCCAGACTAGCGGGAGGACCTATTACGAGCAGTACTTC
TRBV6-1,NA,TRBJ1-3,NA,CASSEVSATGNTIYF,TGTGCCAGCAGTGAAGTCAGCGCGACCGGAAACACCATATATTTT
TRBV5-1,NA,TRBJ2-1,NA,CASSGEQDYNEQFF,TGCGCCAGCAGCGGGGAGCAGGATTACAATGAGCAGTTCTTC
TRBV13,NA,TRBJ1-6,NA,CASSLHRDLNSPLHF,TGTGCCAGCAGCTTGCACAGGGACCTCAATTCACCCCTCCACTTT
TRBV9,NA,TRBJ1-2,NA,CASSVLPPDGYTF,TGTGCCAGCAGCGTACTCCCCCCGGATGGCTACACCTTC
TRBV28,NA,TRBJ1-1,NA,CASSFFSNTEAFF,TGTGCCAGCAGTTTTTTCTCCAACACTGAAGCTTTCTTT
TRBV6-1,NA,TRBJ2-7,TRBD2,CASSEAPASGGYEQYF,TGTGCCAGCAGTGAAGCGCCGGCTAGCGGGGGCTACGAGCAGTACTTC
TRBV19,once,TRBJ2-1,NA,CASSIRRYNEQFF,TGTGCCAGTAGTATTCGCAGGTACAATGAGCAGTTCTTC
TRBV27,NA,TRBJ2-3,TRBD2,CASSGLAGGITDTQYF,TGTGCCAGCAGTGGACTAGCGGGGGGGATCACAGATACGCAGTATTTT
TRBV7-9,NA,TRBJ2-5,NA,CASSFILDSQETQYF,TGTGCCAGCAGCTTCATACTGGACAGTCAAGAGACCCAGTACTTC
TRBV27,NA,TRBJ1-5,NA,CASSLYHRGNQPQHF,TGTGCCAGCAGTTTATACCACAGGGGCAATCAGCCCCAGCATTTT
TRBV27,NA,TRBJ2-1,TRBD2,CASTAAGEALSTQFF,TGTGCCAGCACCGCAGCGGGAGAGGCCCTCTCGACGCAGTTCTTC
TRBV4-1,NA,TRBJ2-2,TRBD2,CASSPAGGPGTGELFF,TGCGCCAGCAGCCCAGCGGGGGGGCCTGGCACCGGGGAGCTGTTTTTT
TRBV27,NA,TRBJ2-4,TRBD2,CASSLLQASGGAKNIQYF,TGTGCCAGCAGTTTACTTCAGGCTAGCGGGGGGGCCAAAAACATTCAGTACTTC
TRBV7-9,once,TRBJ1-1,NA,CAIQDGIPEAFF,TGTGCCATACAAGACGGTATTCCTGAAGCTTTCTTT
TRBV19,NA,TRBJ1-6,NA,CASNIGNNSPLHF,TGTGCCAGTAATATAGGAAATAATTCACCCCTCCACTTT
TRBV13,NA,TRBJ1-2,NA,CASSTRAAFYGYTF,TGTGCCAGCAGCACCCGGGCTGCGTTTTATGGCTACACCTTC
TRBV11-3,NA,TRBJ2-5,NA,CASSVGDKTYQETQYF,TGTGCCAGCAGCGTCGGGGATAAGACGTACCAAGAGACCCAGTACTTC
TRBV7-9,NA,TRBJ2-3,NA,CASSLVPSGASTDTQYF,TGTGCCAGCAGCTTAGTCCCTAGTGGGGCTAGCACAGATACGCAGTATTTT
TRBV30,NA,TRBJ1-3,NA,CAWSVEGNTIYF,TGTGCCTGGAGTGTCGAGGGAAACACCATATATTTT
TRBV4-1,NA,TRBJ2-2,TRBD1,CASSQDPGQGAGELFF,TGCGCCAGCAGCCAAGATCCCGGACAGGGGGCCGGGGAGCTGTTTTTT
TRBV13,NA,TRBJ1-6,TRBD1,CASSLYGDSDSPLHF,TGTGCCAGCAGCTTATACGGGGACAGCGATTCACCCCTCCACTTT
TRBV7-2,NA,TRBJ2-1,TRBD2,CASSFSGAYNEQFF,TGTGCCAGCAGCTTTAGCGGGGCCTACAATGAGCAGTTCTTC
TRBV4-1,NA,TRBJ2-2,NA,CASSHLLNGELFF,TGCGCCAGCAGCCACCTACTAAACGGGGAGCTGTTTTTT
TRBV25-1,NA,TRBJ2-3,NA,CASTSGLALTDTQYF,TGTGCCAGCACCTCAGGGCTGGCCCTCACAGATACGCAGTATTTT
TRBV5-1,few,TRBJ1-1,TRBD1,CASSPGQGAAEAFF,TGCGCCAGCAGCCCGGGACAGGGGGCGGCTGAAGCTTTCTTT
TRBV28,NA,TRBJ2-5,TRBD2,CASSPGLAGWGETQYF,TGTGCCAGCAGCCCGGGGCTAGCGGGATGGGGAGAGACCCAGTACTTC
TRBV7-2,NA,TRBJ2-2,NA,CASSLAGELFF,TGTGCCAGCAGCTTAGCGGGGGAGCTGTTTTTT
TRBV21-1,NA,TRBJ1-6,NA,CASSRTGYSPLHF,TGTGCCAGCAGTAGGACAGGGTATTCACCCCTCCACTTT
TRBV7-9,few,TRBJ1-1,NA,CASSLVTEAFF,TGTGCCAGCAGCTTAGTCACTGAAGCTTTCTTT
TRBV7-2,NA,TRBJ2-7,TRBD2,CASSLEGFESGRSYEQYF,TGTGCCAGCAGCTTAGAGGGGTTTGAGAGCGGGAGGTCCTACGAGCAGTACTTC
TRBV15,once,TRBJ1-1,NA,CATSAREGVDTEAFF,TGTGCCACCAGCGCCAGAGAGGGAGTTGACACTGAAGCTTTCTTT
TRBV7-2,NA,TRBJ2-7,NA,CASSLVETGIYEQYF,TGTGCCAGCAGCTTAGTTGAAACCGGTATCTACGAGCAGTACTTC
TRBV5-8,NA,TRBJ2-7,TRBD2,CASSLSGGSRYEQYF,TGTGCCAGCAGCTTGTCGGGCGGGAGTAGGTACGAGCAGTACTTC
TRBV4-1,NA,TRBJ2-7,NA,CASSLLAEGNVYEQYF,TGCGCCAGCAGCCTCTTGGCCGAAGGAAACGTGTACGAGCAGTACTTC